This TCR beta chain derives from a study of CD8+CD57+ T cells in acquired aplastic anemia. Study-wide results and limits: There were 25 to 30 CD8+ CDR3 sequences that occurred in both patients and controls.

Genomic DNA acted as the template from which TCR beta VDJ combination and CDR3 sequence profiling were carried out. TCRdb reanalysed the reads using MiXCR and keeps one entry per CDR3 protein. The sample lists 75,000 to 100,000 distinct CDR3 sequences; roughly 70% were seen once. All patients picked for sequencing had shown, by flow cytometry, an expansion of CD8+CD57+ cells. The V gene's germline CDR1 is SEHNR and CDR2 FQNEAQ (reference sequence). Trimming took off 1 base at V and 4 bases at J, with 8 bases between the two ends. There are 13 residues in the CDR3. With regard to this clonotype: Its antigen is not identified.

This receptor was taken from a human donor with aplastic anemia. V usage is TRBV7-9 and J usage is TRBJ2-7; D is uncertain. Sequenced material: sorted CD4+, CD8+, or CD8+CD57+ T cells (not recorded which) from PBMCs. The CDR3 DNA is TGTGCCAGCAGCTTAGTTCGGGCTTACGAGCAGTACTTC. This translates into CASSLVRAYEQYF.